This TCR beta chain emerged from a study of CD8+ T cells in alopecia areata. General study results and limits: An increase in clonality over normal scalp was evident in lesional scalp, especially alopecia totalis/universalis.

As for treatment: oral pan-JAK inhibitor, 5-10 mg twice daily. Turning to this clone: Its antigen remains unidentified.

This CDR3 has 17 residues. Trimming removed 2 bases from V and 3 bases from J; junction bases left unmatched: 8. Looked up from germline, CDR1 is KGHSH and CDR2 is LQKENI. Once RNA had been extracted, it was reverse transcribed into cDNA to act as the sequencing template. Profiling relied on immunoSEQ multiplex PCR, and the TCRdb table lists in-frame clones only, not all of them. The sample contains some 130,000 clones, about 50% of which appear only once. The clonotype was recovered from a human donor with alopecia areata. The chain links TRBV18 to TRBJ2-5; 11 bases match TRBD2. Sequencing used CD4+ T cells sorted from blood, obtained at week 4, from a patient treated with tofacitinib. The CDR3 sequence: CASSPEAGTSGEETQYF. The CDR3 bases are TGTGCCAGCTCACCAGAGGCAGGGACTAGCGGTGAAGAGACCCAGTACTTC.